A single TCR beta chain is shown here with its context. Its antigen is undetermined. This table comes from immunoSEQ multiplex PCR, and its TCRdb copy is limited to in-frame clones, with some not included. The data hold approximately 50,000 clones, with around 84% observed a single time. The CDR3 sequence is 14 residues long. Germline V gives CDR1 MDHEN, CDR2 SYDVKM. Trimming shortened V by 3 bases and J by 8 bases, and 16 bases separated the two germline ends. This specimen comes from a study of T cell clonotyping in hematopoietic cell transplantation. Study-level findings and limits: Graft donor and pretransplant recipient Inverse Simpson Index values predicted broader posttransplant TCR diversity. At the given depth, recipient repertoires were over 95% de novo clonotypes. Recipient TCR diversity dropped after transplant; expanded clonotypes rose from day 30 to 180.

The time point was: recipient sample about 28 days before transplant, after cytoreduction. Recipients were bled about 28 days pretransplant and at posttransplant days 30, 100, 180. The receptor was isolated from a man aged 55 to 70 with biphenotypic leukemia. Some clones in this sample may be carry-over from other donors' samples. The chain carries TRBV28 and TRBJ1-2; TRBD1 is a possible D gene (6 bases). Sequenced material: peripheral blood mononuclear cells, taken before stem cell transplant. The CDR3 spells CASSLDGQSVGYTF. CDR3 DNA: TGTGCCAGCAGTTTGGATGGACAGTCCGTAGGCTACACCTTC.